This T cell receptor (beta chain) is from a study of cytomegalovirus exposure and HLA in healthy donors. General observations from the study: By HLA locus, TCR association rates varied in a later analysis, with DRB1 showing the most and HLA-C the fewest. In vitro experiments confirmed that three CMV-associated chains were specific for CMV antigens.

PCR amplification relied on 60 Vbeta primers (plus 13 Jbeta primers). Repertoires were generated with immunoSEQ multiplex PCR, while TCRdb's copy carries only in-frame clones and drops some. This listing includes around 130,000 clones. Donors were ostensibly healthy at sampling, although undocumented immune exposures were probable. On this clone: The antigen is unknown.

Sequenced sample: PBMCs. This receptor was identified in a woman aged 40 to 50 in good health and CMV-seronegative.

CDR3 in DNA: TGTGCCAGCAGTTTATTCTCTGGGACAGTGAACACTGAAGCTTTCTTT. Its translation is CASSLFSGTVNTEAFF. The chain employs TRBV27 and TRBJ1-1, with TRBD1 matching 7 bases. The V segment lost 1 base and the J segment 0 bases; nucleotides outside the gene matches: 5. This CDR3 comprises 16 residues. The germline V gene has CDR1 MNHEY and CDR2 SMNVEV (reference sequence).